A selection of T cell receptor beta chains follows, all from one sample in a study of identical twins. A single record per CDR3 protein comes from TCRdb applying MiXCR to the 5' RACE reads. The repertoire holds 1.5 million to 2 million distinct CDR3 sequences, with 25% to 35% as singletons. The sequenced sample consisted of cord blood. These receptors came from a newborn girl in good health. CDR3s include the opening cysteine and the closing phenylalanine or tryptophan. Fields, in order: D gene, J gene, V gene, CDR3 protein. D genes are given only for firm matches.

d_gene: TRBD2; j_gene: TRBJ2-2; v_gene: TRBV10-3; CDR3aa: CAIMMGLANTGELFF
d_gene: TRBD1; j_gene: TRBJ2-7; v_gene: TRBV11-1; CDR3aa: CASSSFDRGYEQYF
d_gene: -; j_gene: TRBJ1-2; v_gene: TRBV28; CDR3aa: CASSFPWDGYTF
d_gene: -; j_gene: TRBJ1-2; v_gene: TRBV19; CDR3aa: CASSIEDRAGGYTF
d_gene: -; j_gene: TRBJ2-3; v_gene: TRBV9; CDR3aa: CATSVGAEDTQYF
d_gene: -; j_gene: TRBJ2-7; v_gene: TRBV3-1; CDR3aa: CASSQDRTQQYF
d_gene: TRBD2; j_gene: TRBJ2-3; v_gene: TRBV7-2; CDR3aa: CASSFGTSGRASTDTQYF
d_gene: TRBD1; j_gene: TRBJ1-6; v_gene: TRBV27; CDR3aa: CASSKRQGLSYNSPLHF
d_gene: TRBD1; j_gene: -; v_gene: TRBV3-1; CDR3aa: CASSQAGTDAPEQYF
d_gene: -; j_gene: TRBJ1-4; v_gene: TRBV12-3/TRBV12-4; CDR3aa: CASSFAYPQVEKLFF
d_gene: TRBD1; j_gene: TRBJ1-2; v_gene: TRBV6-6; CDR3aa: CASQGGGYGYTF
d_gene: TRBD2; j_gene: TRBJ2-1; v_gene: TRBV7-2; CDR3aa: CASSLGRLADYNEQFF
d_gene: -; j_gene: TRBJ1-1; v_gene: TRBV7-2; CDR3aa: CASSLGLSINTEAFF
d_gene: TRBD2; j_gene: TRBJ2-7; v_gene: TRBV20-1; CDR3aa: CSAWTSGTDEQYF
d_gene: TRBD1; j_gene: TRBJ2-7; v_gene: TRBV7-9; CDR3aa: CASSRRDRALNEQYF
d_gene: -; j_gene: TRBJ2-5; v_gene: TRBV28; CDR3aa: CASSLSGLGNEQYF
d_gene: TRBD2; j_gene: TRBJ2-7; v_gene: TRBV3-1; CDR3aa: CASSQLWGPSAGTYEQYF
d_gene: TRBD2; j_gene: TRBJ2-1; v_gene: TRBV9; CDR3aa: CASSVGGTSGSEQFF
d_gene: TRBD2; j_gene: TRBJ2-1; v_gene: TRBV6-5; CDR3aa: CASSSAGRNNEQFF
d_gene: -; j_gene: TRBJ2-3; v_gene: TRBV24-1; CDR3aa: CATSDLAPITDTQYF
d_gene: -; j_gene: TRBJ1-1; v_gene: TRBV29-1; CDR3aa: CSVDETGKWAEAFF
d_gene: TRBD1; j_gene: TRBJ2-3; v_gene: TRBV6-6; CDR3aa: CASSYRGRADTQYF
d_gene: -; j_gene: TRBJ1-2; v_gene: TRBV18; CDR3aa: CASSPRAGSNYGYTF
d_gene: -; j_gene: TRBJ2-7; v_gene: TRBV4-2; CDR3aa: CASSQDSPASRVEQYF
d_gene: -; j_gene: TRBJ1-1; v_gene: TRBV4-2; CDR3aa: CASSQDARLGTRPEAFF
d_gene: -; j_gene: -; v_gene: TRBV29-1; CDR3aa: CSVASRSSETQYF
d_gene: TRBD1; j_gene: TRBJ2-7; v_gene: TRBV29-1; CDR3aa: CSPDRLSYEQYF
d_gene: TRBD2; j_gene: TRBJ2-3; v_gene: TRBV12-3/TRBV12-4; CDR3aa: CASSLRMGLEGADTQYF
d_gene: -; j_gene: TRBJ1-1; v_gene: TRBV20-1; CDR3aa: CSARDRLITEAFF
d_gene: TRBD1; j_gene: TRBJ1-2; v_gene: TRBV25-1; CDR3aa: CASSDSPTGGGYTF
d_gene: -; j_gene: TRBJ2-7; v_gene: TRBV5-1; CDR3aa: CASSLWAVPYEQYF
d_gene: TRBD2; j_gene: TRBJ2-7; v_gene: TRBV5-1; CDR3aa: CASSYGLAGEALSYEQYF
d_gene: TRBD2; j_gene: TRBJ2-1; v_gene: TRBV28; CDR3aa: CASSFNSGRARDEQFF
d_gene: -; j_gene: TRBJ1-2; v_gene: TRBV5-8; CDR3aa: CASTRRTATYGYTF
d_gene: -; j_gene: -; v_gene: TRBV29-1; CDR3aa: CSVSGVGHTYEQYF
d_gene: -; j_gene: TRBJ2-1; v_gene: TRBV6-6; CDR3aa: CASSYRAGLRVGEQFF
d_gene: TRBD1; j_gene: TRBJ2-3; v_gene: TRBV2; CDR3aa: CASSEATGADTQYF
d_gene: -; j_gene: TRBJ2-4; v_gene: TRBV19; CDR3aa: CASSIAGTRANIQYF
d_gene: -; j_gene: TRBJ2-1; v_gene: TRBV4-1; CDR3aa: CASSQDQVFYNEQFF
d_gene: -; j_gene: TRBJ2-1; v_gene: TRBV15; CDR3aa: CATSTTFGSSYNEQFF
d_gene: -; j_gene: TRBJ2-5; v_gene: TRBV12-3/TRBV12-4; CDR3aa: CASSGPGGQTQYF
d_gene: TRBD2; j_gene: TRBJ2-3; v_gene: TRBV10-3; CDR3aa: CAISAERGGTPDTQYF
d_gene: TRBD2; j_gene: TRBJ2-7; v_gene: TRBV20-1; CDR3aa: CSASISGRSPYEQYF
d_gene: -; j_gene: TRBJ1-2; v_gene: TRBV6-1; CDR3aa: CASSGFGRALYGYTF
d_gene: TRBD1; j_gene: TRBJ1-1; v_gene: TRBV3-1; CDR3aa: CASETTGGTEAFF
d_gene: -; j_gene: TRBJ2-7; v_gene: TRBV28; CDR3aa: CASSLWPGSYEQYF
d_gene: -; j_gene: TRBJ1-1; v_gene: TRBV6-1; CDR3aa: CASSRRRGGTEAFF
d_gene: -; j_gene: TRBJ2-7; v_gene: TRBV29-1; CDR3aa: CSVDSEQYF
d_gene: TRBD1; j_gene: TRBJ1-2; v_gene: TRBV5-1; CDR3aa: CASSPQTGDYGYTF
d_gene: -; j_gene: TRBJ2-1; v_gene: TRBV20-1; CDR3aa: CSAPKSSAFSPGSYNEQFF
d_gene: -; j_gene: TRBJ2-3; v_gene: TRBV20-1; CDR3aa: CSARDMLAGTDTQYF
d_gene: TRBD2; j_gene: TRBJ2-7; v_gene: TRBV12-3/TRBV12-4; CDR3aa: CASSFYPSSGSLYEQYF
d_gene: -; j_gene: TRBJ1-2; v_gene: TRBV20-1; CDR3aa: CSASWRARVDGYGYTF
d_gene: -; j_gene: TRBJ1-5; v_gene: TRBV25-1; CDR3aa: CASSSRQVYDSNQPQHF
d_gene: -; j_gene: TRBJ2-1; v_gene: TRBV7-2; CDR3aa: CASSLGAGVSQEQFF
d_gene: -; j_gene: TRBJ1-5; v_gene: TRBV30; CDR3aa: CAWSVAENQPQHF
d_gene: -; j_gene: TRBJ1-1; v_gene: TRBV20-1; CDR3aa: CSARDHRDTEAFF